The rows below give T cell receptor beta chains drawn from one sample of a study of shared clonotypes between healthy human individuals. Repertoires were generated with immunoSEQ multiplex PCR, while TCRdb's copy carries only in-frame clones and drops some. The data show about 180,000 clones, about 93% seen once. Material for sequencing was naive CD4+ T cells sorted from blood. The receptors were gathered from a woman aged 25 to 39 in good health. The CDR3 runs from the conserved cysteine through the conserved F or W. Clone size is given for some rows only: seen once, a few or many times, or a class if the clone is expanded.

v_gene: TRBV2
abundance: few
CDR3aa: CASSEDLSPIYF

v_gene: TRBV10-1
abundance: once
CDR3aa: CASSDRGLNEQYF

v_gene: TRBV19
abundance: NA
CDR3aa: CASTGLAGDQETQYF

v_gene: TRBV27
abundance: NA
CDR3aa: CASSLTGTSSGNTIYF

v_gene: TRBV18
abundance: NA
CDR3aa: CASSLAGGPVSEQFF

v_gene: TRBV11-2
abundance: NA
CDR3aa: CASSKVGQGTGANVLTF

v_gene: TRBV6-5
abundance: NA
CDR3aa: CASSYGQQETQYF

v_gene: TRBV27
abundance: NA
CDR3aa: CASSPKLGPQHF

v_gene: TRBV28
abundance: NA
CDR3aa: CASSSSGEGSYEQYF

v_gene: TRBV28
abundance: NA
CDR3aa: CASITSGSVPEQYF

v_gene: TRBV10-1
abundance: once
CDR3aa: CASSDTGGPAYEQYF

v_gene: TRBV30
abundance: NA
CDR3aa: CACSWGDSRRNTEAFF

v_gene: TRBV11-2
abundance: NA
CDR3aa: CASRGAGDAELFF

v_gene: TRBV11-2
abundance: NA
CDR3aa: CASSLVGDARGYTF

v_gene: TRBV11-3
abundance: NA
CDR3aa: CASSKGPGTGVSYEQYF

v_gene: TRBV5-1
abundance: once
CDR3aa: CASRPGTPSYEQYF

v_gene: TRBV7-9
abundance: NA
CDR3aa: CASSSWGLAGFYEQYF

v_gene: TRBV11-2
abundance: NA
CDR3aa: CASSYQAGGRTGELFF

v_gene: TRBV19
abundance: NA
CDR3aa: CASTTLGQQNTEAFF

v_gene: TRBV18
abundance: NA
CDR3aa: CASSRFGEEETQYF

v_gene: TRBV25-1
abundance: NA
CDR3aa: CASSLTYEQYF

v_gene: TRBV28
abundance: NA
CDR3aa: CASSFPTGQSYEQYF

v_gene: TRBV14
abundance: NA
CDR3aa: CASSRHTGDYTDTQYF

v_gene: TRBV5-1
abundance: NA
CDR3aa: CASSWPRTSGRDEQYF